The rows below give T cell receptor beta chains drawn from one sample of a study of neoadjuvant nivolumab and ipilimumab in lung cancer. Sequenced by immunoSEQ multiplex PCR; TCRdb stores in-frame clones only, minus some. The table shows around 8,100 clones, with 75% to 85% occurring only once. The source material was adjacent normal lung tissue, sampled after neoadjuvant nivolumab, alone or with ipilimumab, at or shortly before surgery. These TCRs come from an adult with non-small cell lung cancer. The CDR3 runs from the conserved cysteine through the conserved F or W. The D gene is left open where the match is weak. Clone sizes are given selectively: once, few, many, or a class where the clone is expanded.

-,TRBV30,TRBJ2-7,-,CAWSLQYEQYF,TGTGCCTGGAGTCTCCAGTACGAGCAGTACTTC
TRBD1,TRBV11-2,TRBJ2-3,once,CASSGTGFSSTDTQYF,TGTGCCAGCAGCGGGACAGGTTTTTCTAGCACAGATACGCAGTATTTT
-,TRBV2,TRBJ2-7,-,CASSQNYEQYF,TGTGCCAGCAGCCAGAACTACGAGCAGTACTTC
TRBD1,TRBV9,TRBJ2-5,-,CASSTPATGVGETQYF,TGTGCCAGCAGCACTCCCGCTACAGGGGTTGGAGAGACCCAGTACTTC
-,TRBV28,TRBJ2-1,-,CASSLAGEGYNEQFF,TGTGCCAGCAGTTTGGCAGGGGAGGGTTACAATGAGCAGTTCTTC
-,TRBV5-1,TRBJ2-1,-,CASSASGTASYNEQFF,TGCGCCAGCAGCGCATCCGGGACTGCCTCCTACAATGAGCAGTTCTTC
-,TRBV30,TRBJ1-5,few,CATGRDSNQPQHF,TGTGCTACGGGGAGGGATAGCAATCAGCCCCAGCATTTT
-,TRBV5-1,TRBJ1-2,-,CASSPGGPAGYTF,TGCGCCAGCAGCCCCGGTGGACCCGCGGGCTACACCTTC
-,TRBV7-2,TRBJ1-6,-,CASSLGMTVDSPLHF,TGTGCCAGCAGCTTAGGCATGACGGTTGATTCACCCCTCCACTTT
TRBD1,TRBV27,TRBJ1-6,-,CASTGGNRSSYNSPLHF,TGTGCCAGCACAGGGGGTAATCGAAGCTCCTATAATTCACCCCTCCACTTT
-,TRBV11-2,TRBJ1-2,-,CASSLDPQGIVTYGYTF,TGTGCCAGCAGCTTAGATCCCCAGGGAATTGTCACATATGGCTACACCTTC
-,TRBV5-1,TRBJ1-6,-,CASSSHTEGPYSPLHF,TGCGCCAGCAGCTCCCACACTGAGGGGCCCTATTCACCCCTCCACTTT
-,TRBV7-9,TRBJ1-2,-,CASSPSGGFPNYGYTF,TGTGCCAGCAGCCCATCCGGGGGGTTTCCTAACTATGGCTACACCTTC
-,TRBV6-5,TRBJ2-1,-,CASSYIPPEDNEQFF,TGTGCCAGCAGTTACATCCCGCCAGAAGACAATGAGCAGTTCTTC
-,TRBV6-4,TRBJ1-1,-,CASRAPFQLRMNTEAFF,TGTGCCAGCAGGGCCCCTTTTCAGTTGAGAATGAACACTGAAGCTTTCTTT
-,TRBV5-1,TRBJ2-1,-,CASSPLYNEQFF,TGCGCCAGCAGCCCTTTGTACAATGAGCAGTTCTTC
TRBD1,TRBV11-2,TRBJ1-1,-,CASSLAPRGTGDTEAFF,TGTGCCAGCAGCTTGGCCCCCCGCGGGACAGGGGACACTGAAGCTTTCTTT
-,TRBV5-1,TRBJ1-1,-,CASSRTRGNTEAFF,TGCGCCAGCAGCCGGACCAGGGGGAACACTGAAGCTTTCTTT
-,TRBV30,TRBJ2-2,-,CAWRLWGQPANTGELFF,TGTGCCTGGAGGTTATGGGGGCAGCCCGCGAACACCGGGGAGCTGTTTTTT
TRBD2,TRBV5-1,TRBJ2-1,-,CASSLASSGGNEQFF,TGCGCCAGCAGCTTGGCCTCTAGCGGAGGTAATGAGCAGTTCTTC
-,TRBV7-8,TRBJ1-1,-,CASSKDSTEAFF,TGTGCCAGCAGCAAGGACAGCACTGAAGCTTTCTTT
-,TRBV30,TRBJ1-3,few,CAWSLHGVGGNTIYF,TGTGCCTGGAGCCTCCACGGGGTAGGCGGAAACACCATATATTTT
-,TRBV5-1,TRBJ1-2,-,CASSLTAGTSLYGYTF,TGCGCCAGCAGCTTGACGGCAGGGACTTCACTCTATGGCTACACCTTC
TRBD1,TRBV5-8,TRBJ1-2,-,CASSLTGTGNGYTF,TGTGCCAGCAGCCTTACCGGGACAGGGAATGGCTACACCTTC
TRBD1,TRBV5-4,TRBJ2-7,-,CASSETGTGFYEQYF,TGTGCCAGCAGCGAGACCGGGACAGGGTTCTACGAGCAGTACTTC
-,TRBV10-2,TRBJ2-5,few,CASSESSNRLETQYF,TGCGCCAGCAGTGAGTCGTCGAACAGGTTAGAGACCCAGTACTTC
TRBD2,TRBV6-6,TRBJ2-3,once,CATGGEFGGTDTQYF,TGTGCGACGGGGGGGGAATTTGGAGGCACAGATACGCAGTATTTT
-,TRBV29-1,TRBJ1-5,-,CSGFDARTDYSNQPQHF,TGCAGCGGGTTTGACGCCAGAACGGATTATAGCAATCAGCCCCAGCATTTT